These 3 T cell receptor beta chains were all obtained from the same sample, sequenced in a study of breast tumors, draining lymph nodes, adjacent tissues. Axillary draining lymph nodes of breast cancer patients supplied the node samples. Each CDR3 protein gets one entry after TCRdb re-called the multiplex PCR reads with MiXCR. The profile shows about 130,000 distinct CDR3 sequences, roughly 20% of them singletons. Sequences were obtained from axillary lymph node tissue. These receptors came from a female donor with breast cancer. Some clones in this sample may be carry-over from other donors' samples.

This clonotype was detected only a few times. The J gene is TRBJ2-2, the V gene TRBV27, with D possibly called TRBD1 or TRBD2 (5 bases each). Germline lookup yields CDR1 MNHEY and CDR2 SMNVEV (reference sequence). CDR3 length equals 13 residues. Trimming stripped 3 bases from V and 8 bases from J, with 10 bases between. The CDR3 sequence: CASSFGGVGELFF. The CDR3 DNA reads TGTGCCAGCAGTTTTGGGGGAGTAGGGGAGCTGTTTTTT.

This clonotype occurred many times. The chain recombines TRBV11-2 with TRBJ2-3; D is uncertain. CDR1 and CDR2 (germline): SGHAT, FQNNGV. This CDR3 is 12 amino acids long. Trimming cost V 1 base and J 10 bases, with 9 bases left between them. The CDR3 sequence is CASSLVDSPQYF. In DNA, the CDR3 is TGTGCCAGCAGCTTAGTTGATTCTCCGCAGTATTTT.

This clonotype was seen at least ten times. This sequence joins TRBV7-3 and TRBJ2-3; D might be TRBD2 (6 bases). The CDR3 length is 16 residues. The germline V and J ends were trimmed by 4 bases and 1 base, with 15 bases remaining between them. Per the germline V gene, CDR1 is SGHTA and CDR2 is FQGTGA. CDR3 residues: CASSSKTSGGTDTQYF. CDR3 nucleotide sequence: TGTGCCAGCAGCTCCAAGACTAGTGGCGGCACAGATACGCAGTATTTT.